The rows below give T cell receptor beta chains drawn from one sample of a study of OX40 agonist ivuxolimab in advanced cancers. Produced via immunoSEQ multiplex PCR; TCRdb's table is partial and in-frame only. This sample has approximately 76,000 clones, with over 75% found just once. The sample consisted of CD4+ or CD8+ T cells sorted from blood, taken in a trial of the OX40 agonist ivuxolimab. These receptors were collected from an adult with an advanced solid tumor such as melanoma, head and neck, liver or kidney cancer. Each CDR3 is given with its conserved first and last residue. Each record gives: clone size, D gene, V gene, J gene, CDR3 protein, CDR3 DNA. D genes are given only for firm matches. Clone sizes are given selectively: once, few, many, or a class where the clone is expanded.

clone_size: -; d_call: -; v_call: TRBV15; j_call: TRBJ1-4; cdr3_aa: CATSRGGPNEKLFF; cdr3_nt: TGTGCCACCAGCAGAGGGGGACCCAATGAAAAACTGTTTTTT
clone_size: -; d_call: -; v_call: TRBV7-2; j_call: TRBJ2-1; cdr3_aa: CASSLANNEQFF; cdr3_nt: TGTGCCAGCAGCTTAGCGAACAATGAGCAGTTCTTC
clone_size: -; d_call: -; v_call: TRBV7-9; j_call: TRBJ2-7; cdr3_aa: CASSSASYEQYF; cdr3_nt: TGTGCCAGCAGCTCTGCGTCCTACGAGCAGTACTTC
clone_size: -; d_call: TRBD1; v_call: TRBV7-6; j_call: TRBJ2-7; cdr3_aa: CASSLDRTYEQYF; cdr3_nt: TGTGCCAGCAGCTTGGACAGGACTTACGAGCAGTACTTC
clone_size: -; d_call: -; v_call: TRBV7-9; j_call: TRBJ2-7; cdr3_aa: CASSISSTSSYEQYF; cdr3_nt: TGTGCCAGCAGCATCTCTAGCACCAGCTCCTACGAGCAGTACTTC
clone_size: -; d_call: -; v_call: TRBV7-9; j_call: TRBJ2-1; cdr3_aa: CASCELSSYNEQFF; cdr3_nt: TGTGCCAGCTGTGAACTATCCTCCTACAATGAGCAGTTCTTC
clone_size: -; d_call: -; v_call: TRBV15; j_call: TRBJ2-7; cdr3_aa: CATSRVLEAREQYF; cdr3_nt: TGTGCCACCAGCAGAGTACTGGAGGCGAGGGAGCAGTACTTC
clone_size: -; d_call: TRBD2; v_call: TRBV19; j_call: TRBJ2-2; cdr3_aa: CASSRTSGGAGTGELFF; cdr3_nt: TGTGCCAGTAGCCGGACTAGCGGGGGGGCCGGCACCGGGGAGCTGTTTTTT
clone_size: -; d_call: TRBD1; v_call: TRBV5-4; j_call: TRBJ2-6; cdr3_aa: CASSPNRGLSGANVLTF; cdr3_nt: TGTGCCAGCAGCCCCAACAGGGGGCTCTCTGGGGCCAACGTCCTGACTTTC
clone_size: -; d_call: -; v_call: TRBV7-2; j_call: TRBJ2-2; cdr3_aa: CASSFLAGELFF; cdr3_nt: TGTGCCAGCAGCTTTTTGGCCGGGGAGCTGTTTTTT
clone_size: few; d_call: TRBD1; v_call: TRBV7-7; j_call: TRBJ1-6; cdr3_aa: CASSPRDRGPNSPLHF; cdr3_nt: TGTGCCAGCAGCCCACGGGACAGGGGACCCAATTCACCCCTCCACTTT
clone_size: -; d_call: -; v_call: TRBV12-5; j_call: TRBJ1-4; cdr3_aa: CASGLTRDGRATNEKLFF; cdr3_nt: TGTGCTAGTGGTTTGACCCGTGACGGACGTGCAACTAATGAAAAACTGTTTTTT
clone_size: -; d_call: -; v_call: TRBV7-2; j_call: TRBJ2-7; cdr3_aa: CASSLEGSLEQYF; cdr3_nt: TGTGCCAGCAGCTTAGAAGGGTCCCTCGAGCAGTACTTC
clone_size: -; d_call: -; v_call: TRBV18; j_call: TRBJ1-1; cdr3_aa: CASSKDVGLANTEAFF; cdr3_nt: TGTGCCAGCTCAAAAGACGTGGGGCTGGCGAACACTGAAGCTTTCTTT